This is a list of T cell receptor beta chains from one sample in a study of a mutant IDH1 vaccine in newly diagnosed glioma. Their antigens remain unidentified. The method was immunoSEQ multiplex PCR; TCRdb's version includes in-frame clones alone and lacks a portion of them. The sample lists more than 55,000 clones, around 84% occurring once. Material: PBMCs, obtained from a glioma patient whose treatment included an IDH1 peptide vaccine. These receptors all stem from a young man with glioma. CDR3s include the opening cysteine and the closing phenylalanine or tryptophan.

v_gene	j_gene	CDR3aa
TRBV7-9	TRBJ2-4	CASSLAIQGTKNIQYF
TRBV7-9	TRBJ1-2	CAARMLGGLSNYGYTF
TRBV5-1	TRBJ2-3	CASSQGGATDTQYF
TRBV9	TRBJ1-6	CASSDRDSYNSPLHF
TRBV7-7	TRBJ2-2	CASSSRGWNTGELFF
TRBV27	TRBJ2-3	CASSHGLTDTQYF
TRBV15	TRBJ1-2	CATSREGAGGGYGYTF
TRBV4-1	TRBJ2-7	CASSQGDRGPYEQYF
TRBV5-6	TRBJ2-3	CASSPKPLGADTQYF
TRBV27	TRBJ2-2	CASSLSPYPNTGELFF
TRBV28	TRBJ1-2	CASSPGGILGYTF
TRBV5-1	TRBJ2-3	CASSLDSGGPTDTQYF
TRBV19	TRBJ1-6	CASSAGLVSGSPLHF
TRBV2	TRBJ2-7	CASSEEGGLTYEQYF
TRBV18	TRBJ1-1	CASSPPGQAGRTEAFF
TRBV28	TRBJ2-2	CASRLGTGELFF
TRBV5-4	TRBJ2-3	CASSSVRGAGDTQYF
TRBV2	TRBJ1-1	CASSRDRVNTEAFF
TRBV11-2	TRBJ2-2	CASSLVRGSAGELFF
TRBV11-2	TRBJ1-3	CASSFWDRVSGNTIYF
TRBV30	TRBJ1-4	CAWSVWGRGTTNEKLFF
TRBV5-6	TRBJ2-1	CASSSMAPDEQFF
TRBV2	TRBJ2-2	CASRTAPASRRAGELFF
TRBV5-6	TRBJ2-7	CASSSTGNYEQYF
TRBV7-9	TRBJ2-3	CASSDRQGTPVDTQYF
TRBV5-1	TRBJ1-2	CASSPRTGYGYTF
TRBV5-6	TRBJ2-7	CASSQPPYEQYF
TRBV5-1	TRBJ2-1	CASSLGSGSAFNEQFF
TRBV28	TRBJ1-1	CASRSTEGGPNTEAFF
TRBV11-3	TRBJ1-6	CASCDRLSPLHF
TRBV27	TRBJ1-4	CASSLWAGLNEKLFF
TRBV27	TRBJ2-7	CASSTTGYEQYF
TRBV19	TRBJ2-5	CASRRGLGLQETQYF
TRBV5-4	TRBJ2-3	CASSSQVFFPAGGTDTQYF